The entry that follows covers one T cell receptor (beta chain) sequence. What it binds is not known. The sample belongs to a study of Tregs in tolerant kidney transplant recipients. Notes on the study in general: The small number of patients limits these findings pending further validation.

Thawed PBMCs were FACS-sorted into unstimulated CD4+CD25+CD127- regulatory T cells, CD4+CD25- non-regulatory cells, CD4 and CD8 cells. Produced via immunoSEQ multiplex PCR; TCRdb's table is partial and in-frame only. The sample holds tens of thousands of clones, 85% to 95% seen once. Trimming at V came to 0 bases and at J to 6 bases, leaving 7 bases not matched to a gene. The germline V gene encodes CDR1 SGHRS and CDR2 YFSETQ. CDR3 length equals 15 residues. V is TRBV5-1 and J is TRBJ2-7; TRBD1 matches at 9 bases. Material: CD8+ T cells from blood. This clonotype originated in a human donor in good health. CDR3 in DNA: TGCGCCAGCAGCTTGGATGGGACAGGGCGACTCGAGCAGTACTTC. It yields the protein CASSLDGTGRLEQYF. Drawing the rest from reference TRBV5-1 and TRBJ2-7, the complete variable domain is KAGVTQTPRYLIKTRGQQVTLSCSPISGHRSVSWYQQTPGQGLQFLFEYFSETQRNKGNFPGRFSGRQFSNSRSEMNVSTLELGDSALYLCASSLDGTGRLEQYFGPGTRLTVT.